Sequencing of this TCR beta chain was carried out in a study of blood T cell repertoires in COVID-19. About the research overall: Some COVID-19 samples were acute and others convalescent; all came from the United States, Italy and Spain.

Some clones are missing from TCRdb's copy, which holds only in-frame ones; the method was immunoSEQ multiplex PCR. The data show around 200,000 clones, 83% seen once. The CDR3 is 13 amino acids. Deletions cut 9 bases from V and 2 bases from J, with 11 bases between. Germline assignment: CDR1 LNHDA and CDR2 SQIVND (reference sequence). The clonotype was recovered from a woman aged 40 to 50 with acute or convalescent COVID-19. The rearrangement uses TRBV19 and TRBJ1-3; no clear D. The sequenced material came from peripheral blood. Written as DNA, the CDR3 is TGTGCCAGCCGTACCCCGGCTGGAAACACCATATATTTT. Protein sequence: CASRTPAGNTIYF. Together with reference TRBV19 and TRBJ1-3, the CDR3 gives the full variable domain: DGGITQSPKYLFRKEGQNVTLSCEQNLNHDAMYWYRQDPGQGLRLIYYSQIVNDFQKGDIAEGYSVSREKKESFPLTVTSAQKNPTAFYLCASRTPAGNTIYFGEGSWLTVV.